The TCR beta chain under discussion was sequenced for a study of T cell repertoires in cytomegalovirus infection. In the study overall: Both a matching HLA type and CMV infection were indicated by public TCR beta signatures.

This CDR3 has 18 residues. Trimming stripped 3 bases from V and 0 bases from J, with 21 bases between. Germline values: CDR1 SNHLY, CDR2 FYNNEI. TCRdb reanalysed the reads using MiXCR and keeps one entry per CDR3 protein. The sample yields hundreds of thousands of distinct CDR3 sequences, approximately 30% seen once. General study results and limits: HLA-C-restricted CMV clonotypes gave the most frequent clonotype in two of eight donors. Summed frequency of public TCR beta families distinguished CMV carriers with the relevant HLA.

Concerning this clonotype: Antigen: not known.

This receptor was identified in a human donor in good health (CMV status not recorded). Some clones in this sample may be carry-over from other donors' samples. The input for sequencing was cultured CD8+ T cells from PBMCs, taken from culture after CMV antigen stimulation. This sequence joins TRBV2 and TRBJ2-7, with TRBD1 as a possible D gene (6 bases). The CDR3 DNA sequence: TGTGCCAGCAGTGATCCATTACAGGGCACGTCAGGCTCCTACGAGCAGTACTTC. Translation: CASSDPLQGTSGSYEQYF.